The 30 T cell receptor beta chains reported below all come from one sample, sequenced in a study of T-cell memory formation after mild COVID-19. TCRdb recomputed calls from the 5' RACE reads with MiXCR, one row per CDR3 protein. The table lists approximately 500,000 distinct CDR3 sequences, nearly 25% of them singletons. Source material: PBMCs or a T cell subset sorted from them (not recorded which). The receptor set was obtained from an adult woman who had mild COVID-19 (a few samples of this study predate the infection). Cell type and time point are not known.

In DNA form, the CDR3 reads TGTGCCAGCTCACCAAACGGAGACAGGGGTCGTAGCAATCAGCCCCAGCATTTT. Translated, it gives CASSPNGDRGRSNQPQHF. The chain employs TRBV18 and TRBJ1-5; 8 nucleotides agree with TRBD1. The length of the CDR3 is 18 residues. V dropped 2 bases and J dropped 0; count of bases not matched to a gene: 9. In germline, CDR1 is KGHSH, CDR2 LQKENI.

This chain joins TRBV19 and TRBJ2-2; 7 bases align to TRBD1. CDR1 is LNHDA, CDR2 SQIVND, per germline (reference sequence). Trimming at V came to 3 bases and at J to 2 bases, leaving 3 bases not matched to a gene. The CDR3 sequence is 15 residues long. CDR3 protein: CASSIGQVNTGELFF. The CDR3 DNA reads as TGTGCCAGTAGTATTGGACAGGTTAACACCGGGGAGCTGTTTTTT.

The CDR3 loop is CASSLGARSSGRGVQETQYF. DNA for the CDR3: TGTGCCAGCAGCTTAGGCGCAAGGTCTAGCGGGAGGGGGGTCCAAGAGACCCAGTACTTC. The chain carries TRBV7-9 and TRBJ2-5; 12 bases are a match to TRBD2. The CDR3 covers 20 residues. V was clipped by 1 base and J by 1 base; unmatched bases: 13. Germline assignment: CDR1 SEHNR and CDR2 FQNEAQ (reference sequence).

This clonotype has a handful of counts. CDR3 residues: CSARTRDSSYEQYF. The CDR3 bases are TGCAGTGCTCGAACCCGGGACAGCTCCTACGAGCAGTACTTC. V gene TRBV20-1 combines with J gene TRBJ2-7, with 7 bases lining up with TRBD1. Germline trimming cut 5 bases from V and 0 bases from J; bases unmatched to any gene: 7. Germline V gene sequence: CDR1 DFQATT, CDR2 SNEGSKA (reference sequence). The CDR3 is 14 amino acids.

Only a few counts were recorded for this clonotype. The V gene is TRBV29-1, the J gene TRBJ2-1, with 14 bases fitting TRBD2. The junction had 2 bases not matched to a gene; V was cut back by 6 bases and J by 1 base. Germline assignment: CDR1 SQVTM and CDR2 ANQGSEA. This CDR3 comprises 15 residues. The chain's CDR3 is CSVGLAGGSYNEQFF. The CDR3 bases are TGCAGCGTCGGACTAGCGGGAGGTTCCTACAATGAGCAGTTCTTC.

This clonotype has only a few counts. V gene TRBV5-1 combines with J gene TRBJ2-2, with D possibly TRBD1 on 6 matching bases. The CDR3 covers 16 residues. Deletions cut 4 bases from V and 1 base from J, with 14 bases between. Germline V gene lookup returns CDR1 SGHRS and CDR2 YFSETQ. This chain's CDR3 is CASSPTDRMNTGELFF. In DNA form, the CDR3 reads TGCGCCAGCAGCCCAACCGACAGGATGAACACCGGGGAGCTGTTTTTT.

The genes are TRBV3-1 and TRBJ2-3, with a tentative D call TRBD2 (6 bases). This CDR3 spans 15 amino acids. Germline V gene data show CDR1 as LGHDT and CDR2 as YNNKEL (reference sequence). Trimming took off 4 bases at V and 2 bases at J, with 13 bases between the two ends. Here the CDR3 reads CASSRGGSATDTQYF. The CDR3 bases are TGTGCCAGCAGCCGGGGAGGATCGGCCACAGATACGCAGTATTTT.

This clonotype was found a few times. The rearrangement uses TRBV7-2 and TRBJ1-1, with 9 positions matching TRBD1. Trimming removed 5 bases from V and 5 bases from J; junction bases left unmatched: 9. Germline values: CDR1 SGHTA, CDR2 FQGNSA. This CDR3 has 15 amino acids. CDR3 sequence reads: CASSPYRGRGTEAFF. DNA of the CDR3: TGTGCCAGCAGCCCATACAGGGGGCGGGGTACTGAAGCTTTCTTT.

This chain joins TRBV20-1 and TRBJ2-1; tentatively, D is TRBD1 (6 bases). Germline CDR1 is DFQATT and CDR2 is SNEGSKA (reference sequence). The CDR3 length is 13 residues. CDR3 in amino acids: CSYARGSYNEQFF. The CDR3 bases are TGCAGCTACGCCAGGGGCTCCTACAATGAGCAGTTCTTC.

This chain links TRBV6-5 with TRBJ2-2; 8 nucleotides align to TRBD1. CDR1 and CDR2 from the germline V gene are MNHEY and SVGAGI. Trimming took 0 bases from V and 5 from J; bases not matched to a gene: 5. The CDR3 consists of 16 residues. The DNA for the CDR3 is TGTGCCAGCAGTTACTCGCCAGGGGGCGCGACCGGGGAGCTGTTTTTT. Its protein is CASSYSPGGATGELFF.

V usage is TRBV25-1 and J usage is TRBJ1-1; a possible D gene is TRBD1 (5 bases). V was cut by 5 bases and J by 10 bases, with 20 bases left in between. The CDR3 extends over 14 amino acids. Germline loops: CDR1 MGHDK, CDR2 SYGVNS. In DNA form, the CDR3 reads TGTGCCAGCAGTAAATCCGGCACAGGCCCGACAGCTTTCTTT. Translation: CASSKSGTGPTAFF.

In its sample, this clonotype was seen a few times. The chain employs TRBV29-1 and TRBJ2-7; 8 nucleotides align to TRBD2. The CDR3 is made up of 13 amino acids. Germline V gives CDR1 SQVTM, CDR2 ANQGSEA. Unmatched junction bases numbered 8, after V lost 7 bases and J lost 3 bases. The CDR3 loop is CSAAGGLSYEQYF. The DNA of the CDR3 is TGCAGCGCCGCGGGGGGATTGAGCTACGAGCAGTACTTC.

This clonotype was seen a handful of times. The CDR3 loop reads CASSPPSRRETQYF. The DNA of the CDR3 is TGTGCCAGCTCACCGCCTTCGAGGCGAGAGACCCAGTACTTC. This chain uses TRBV18 with TRBJ2-5; the D is unclear. This CDR3 has 14 residues. Trimming removed 3 bases from V and 4 bases from J, with 12 bases in between. Looked up from germline, CDR1 is KGHSH and CDR2 is LQKENI.

This clonotype was counted a few times. The chain is built from TRBV29-1 and TRBJ2-1, with no clear D. V lost 4 bases and J lost 4, with 5 bases in between. Germline CDR1 SQVTM, CDR2 ANQGSEA. The CDR3 is 11 amino acids. CDR3 loop: CSVVRYNEQFF. The DNA for the CDR3 is TGCAGCGTTGTTAGGTACAATGAGCAGTTCTTC.

This clonotype was seen more than once but under ten times. The V gene is TRBV7-9, the J gene TRBJ2-1, with a weak D call TRBD2 (5 bases). The length of the CDR3 is 15 residues. Trimming cost V 5 bases and J 5 bases, with 16 bases left between them. Germline assignment: CDR1 SEHNR and CDR2 FQNEAQ (reference sequence). DNA for the CDR3: TGTGCCAGCAGCGAACTACCACGGGGAAACAATGAGCAGTTCTTC. Translating gives CASSELPRGNNEQFF.

The chain employs TRBV7-6 and TRBJ1-1, with unresolved D. This CDR3 contains 15 residues. CDR1 is SGHVS and CDR2 is FNYEAQ in the germline V gene. With 1 base removed from V and 6 bases from J, the gap between germline ends came to 15 bases. As DNA, the CDR3 is TGTGCCAGCAGCTTAGGTGGCAGTAGTATGTCTGAAGCTTTCTTT. It is translated as CASSLGGSSMSEAFF.

Remarks on this clonotype: An end of the junction differs from the germline gene, which may be a read error. V and J are TRBV7-7 and TRBJ2-1; 10 bases fit TRBD2. CDR3 length: 16 amino acids. Germline V gene data show CDR1 as SSHAT and CDR2 as FNYEAQ (reference sequence). The CDR3 nucleotides read TGTGCTAGCAGCGGGGGGGGTCCGAGCTCCTACAATGAGCAGTTCTTC. Protein: CASSGGGPSSYNEQFF.

V is TRBV12-3 or TRBV12-4 and J is TRBJ1-2; D may be TRBD1 (5 bases). The ends were cut back, 4 bases at V and 2 bases at J, with 8 bases in the middle. The CDR3 runs 13 residues. DNA of the CDR3: TGTGCCAGCAGTTCGGCAGGGAACTATGGCTACACCTTC. This gives the protein CASSSAGNYGYTF.

This clonotype was counted ten times or more. The rearrangement links TRBV12-3 or TRBV12-4 to TRBJ1-2; D perhaps matches TRBD1 (6 bases). V was cut by 7 bases and J by 8 bases, with 17 bases left in between. The CDR3 runs 13 residues. The CDR3 DNA sequence: TGTGCCAGCACCTTGGGGGCAGGGGTAGGCTACACCTTC. Translated, it gives CASTLGAGVGYTF.

V and J are TRBV19 and TRBJ2-7; D gene uncertain. The CDR3 sequence is 13 residues long. Trimming pared 1 base from V and 6 bases from J, leaving 10 bases between. Germline assignment: CDR1 LNHDA and CDR2 SQIVND (reference sequence). In DNA, the CDR3 is TGTGCCAGTAGTATAGCGAGGTCTACCGAGCAGTACTTC. Its protein is CASSIARSTEQYF.

This clonotype appeared a few times. This sequence joins TRBV27 and TRBJ1-2, with a weak D call TRBD1 (6 bases). V lost 5 bases and J lost 8, with 18 bases in between. The CDR3 consists of 14 residues. Germline CDR1 and CDR2: MNHEY and SMNVEV (reference sequence). The CDR3 loop reads CASSPRRGGGGYTF. CDR3 DNA sequence: TGTGCCAGCAGTCCTCGGAGGGGGGGAGGAGGCTACACCTTC.

This clonotype was found a few times. This sequence joins TRBV7-9 and TRBJ2-5, with 8 bases lining up with TRBD2. The germline V gene encodes CDR1 SEHNR and CDR2 FQNEAQ (reference sequence). CDR3 length: 17 amino acids. Trimming at V came to 5 bases and at J to 4 bases, leaving 15 bases not matched to a gene. Written as DNA, the CDR3 is TGTGCCAGCAGCCACGGCCCAAGCGGGAGTAGGGGAGAGACCCAGTACTTC. Translated: CASSHGPSGSRGETQYF.

The V gene is TRBV20-1, the J gene TRBJ2-3, with D perhaps TRBD1 (5 bases). Trimming took 6 bases from V and 0 from J, leaving 13 bases between them. This CDR3 spans 14 amino acids. Germline V lookup: CDR1 DFQATT, CDR2 SNEGSKA (reference sequence). The CDR3 DNA reads as TGCAGTGCCTCTTTGGGGCCTAGCACAGATACGCAGTATTTT. Translation: CSASLGPSTDTQYF.

This clonotype has just a few counts. The rearrangement joins TRBV14 to TRBJ2-5, with a weak D call TRBD1 (5 bases). This CDR3 is 13 amino acids long. Looked up from germline, CDR1 is SGHDN and CDR2 is FVKESK. Trimming cost V 5 bases and J 4 bases, with 11 bases left between them. CDR3 loop: CASSRGTGETQYF. In nucleotides, the CDR3 is TGTGCCAGCAGCAGGGGAACGGGAGAGACCCAGTACTTC.

This rearrangement joins TRBV18 to TRBJ2-3; D is unresolved. Germline CDR1 and CDR2: KGHSH and LQKENI. The CDR3 has 14 residues. The V gene lost 3 bases and the J gene lost 4 bases, with 11 bases spanning the gap. CDR3 sequence reads: CASSPGSVSDTQYF. Written as DNA, the CDR3 is TGTGCCAGCTCACCGGGATCCGTCTCAGATACGCAGTATTTT.

The chain is built from TRBV19 and TRBJ2-6; D unclear. The CDR3 consists of 16 residues. Germline lookup yields CDR1 LNHDA and CDR2 SQIVND (reference sequence). V was trimmed by 3 bases and J by 0 bases, leaving 9 bases between them. CDR3 sequence: CASSITGYSGANVLTF. Here the CDR3 DNA reads TGTGCCAGTAGTATTACGGGCTACTCTGGGGCCAACGTCCTGACTTTC.

Many counts were recorded for this clonotype. This rearrangement joins TRBV13 to TRBJ2-5, with 8 bases fitting TRBD1. V gave up 4 bases and J gave up 5 bases; unmatched junction bases: 6. The CDR3 has 14 amino acids. CDR1 PRHDT and CDR2 FYEKMQ come from the germline V gene (reference sequence). The CDR3 region has the DNA TGTGCCAGCAGCTCCCGGACAGGGCTGGAGACCCAGTACTTC. Protein: CASSSRTGLETQYF.

This chain's CDR3 is CASTRGFATEAFF. CDR3 bases: TGTGCCAGCACAAGGGGGTTTGCGACTGAAGCTTTCTTT. The rearrangement joins TRBV25-1 to TRBJ1-1, with a weak D call TRBD1 (6 bases). V shed 7 bases and J shed 5 bases, with 14 bases lying between them. This CDR3 is 13 amino acids long. From germline, CDR1 is MGHDK and CDR2 SYGVNS.

The chain links TRBV29-1 to TRBJ1-6; D not resolved. V was clipped by 6 bases and J by 9 bases, with 12 bases between them. This CDR3 is built from 12 residues. Germline V gene sequence: CDR1 SQVTM, CDR2 ANQGSEA. CDR3 bases: TGCAGCGTGACCGACGGAAGTTCACCCCTCCACTTT. Its translation: CSVTDGSSPLHF.

The rearrangement links TRBV12-3 or TRBV12-4 to TRBJ1-5; TRBD1 matches 8 bases. V shed 6 bases, J shed 1 base, and the junction held 8 bases outside the gene matches. This CDR3 is built from 16 residues. The CDR3 region has the DNA TGTGCCAGCAGACGTAATGGACAGGGAAGCAATCAGCCCCAGCATTTT. This codes for CASRRNGQGSNQPQHF.